This TCR beta chain was documented in a study of CD8 T cell repertoires and HIV-1 epitope variants. Background on the study: T cells were stimulated with Twenty-five Gag and Nef peptides separately. Autologous T cell-negative cells served as antigen-presenting cells in equal numbers. 1M T cells were kept uncultured as a baseline. Broader study findings: Four to six clonotypes recognized Nef KF9, one HW9, none TAALDMSHF.

The CDR3 spans 16 residues. Germline-derived CDR1 and CDR2 are LGHNA and YSLEER. After removal of 0 bases from V and 3 bases from J, the junction contained 3 bases not matched to a gene. About this clone itself: Its antigen is not identified.

Clones were read by immunoSEQ multiplex PCR, and TCRdb kept only the in-frame ones, dropping some. Among roughly 5,900 clones listed, around two thirds were seen once. This receptor was taken from a male donor with HIV. The chain carries TRBV4-3 and TRBJ2-1; TRBD2 matches at 9 bases. The sequenced sample consisted of cultured CD8+ T cells derived from PBMCs. CDR3: CASSQDTSGRYNEQFF. In DNA, the CDR3 is TGCGCCAGCAGCCAAGACACTAGCGGGCGCTACAATGAGCAGTTCTTC.